This T cell receptor beta chain is drawn from a study of blood T cells in healthy people across ages (dated by TCRdb to between 2015 and 2017). Turning to the overall study: In model experiments, roughly one uniquely barcoded TCR beta cDNA molecule per two T cells was captured by template switching. Using deep sequencing normalized with unique cDNA molecular identifiers, the study measured how TCR beta repertoire diversity changes with age. Four age groups were formed from the donors: young (average approximately 15 years), middle-aged (approximately 41), aged (more than 55) and long-lived (82). Donors of different ages were randomly distributed across sequencing lanes to avoid experimental bias. For two donors (one aged 18 to 30 and one aged 80 or older), the study analyzed two additional independent replicas of 1 million unique cDNA reads from the same blood draw. What the research found in general, with its limitations: Conclusive comparison of naive and antigen-experienced compartments was prevented by the profiling of bulk unsorted PBMCs. A strong correlation was found between observed TCR beta diversity and the percentage of naive T cells measured by flow cytometry. The CMV infection status of donors was not known, potentially confounding age-related changes in expanded clonotypes. As age increased, observed TCR beta diversity per million T cells dropped in a roughly linear way, and a significant reduction was already evident by age around 41. Compared with the aged group, the long-lived group had more naive CD4+ T cells, fewer expanded clones and increased TCR diversity, a pattern suggesting age selection. Estimates of total diversity from one million sequenced T cells were regarded as lower bounds and underestimates.

Library creation used 5' RACE. TCRdb lists the instrument as Illumina HiSeq 2500. A second PCR of roughly 7 to 12 cycles was run with a J-beta primer mix and a sample-barcoded 5' primer. Each TCR beta cDNA molecule received a unique molecular identifier from a template-switch 5' adaptor carrying 12 random nucleotides. Each sample yielded at least 3 million CDR3-containing paired-end reads. The Mint cDNA synthesis kit, primed by a TRBC-specific oligonucleotide, was used to synthesize first-strand cDNA from all RNA. After uracil-DNA glycosylase treatment, a first 18-cycle PCR used universal primers M1SS and BC2_uni_R on all cDNA. The authors' pipeline ran thus. Each sample was normalized by randomly selecting 1 million high-quality reads, each carrying a distinct molecular identifier. Reads sharing molecular identifiers were discarded rather than binned into consensus sequences. MiTCR, with a Q25 quality threshold and the strictest error-elimination algorithm, was used for CDR3 identification, clonotype clustering and error correction. A nonparametric unseen species model using Euler transformation provided a lower-bound estimate of total TCR beta diversity. TCRdb reworked the public reads: Q25 trimming with fastp, MiXCR clone assembly, productive beta chains retained. Every distinct CDR3 protein forms one entry, paired with its most common genes and DNA. Clone size and V and J calls follow TCRdb, not the original study. This sample lists more than 1 million distinct CDR3 sequences; 35% to 50% were detected once. 15% to 20% of the sample is in the top ten clones.

The roughly 39 donors, aged about 6 to 95 years, were systemically healthy Caucasian individuals from Russia. Approximately 9.7 milliliters of peripheral blood were drawn from each donor into EDTA-treated Vacutainer tubes. PBMCs were isolated by Ficoll-Paque density-gradient centrifugation, with at least 6 million obtained per sample. Trizol reagent was used to extract total RNA from PBMCs, with at least 6 micrograms per sample. For every donor, flow cytometry on a PBMC aliquot measured the percentage of naive CD45RAhigh/CD27high T cells. CDR1 and CDR2, looked up from the germline V gene, are SNHLY and FYNNEI. Measured from the cysteine to the phenylalanine, the CDR3 is 19 residues long. The DNA shown is the 57-base CDR3, in frame from base 1. Here V drops 4 bases and J drops 2 bases, and the junction holds 10 bases not matched to any gene. Concerning this clonotype itself: Its antigen target is currently unknown. No base-level quality is on record; no much larger clone is a single base apart.

The source of this sequence is a woman aged 60-75 years in good health. Sequencing was performed on blood. The chain couples TRBV2 to TRBJ2-1; 14 middle bases align to TRBD2. CDR3 protein: CASSAGLAGVGGAYNEQFF. Here is the DNA: TGTGCCAGCAGTGCGGGACTAGCGGGAGTTGGTGGGGCCTACAATGAGCAGTTCTTC. This CDR3, with the reference TRBV2 and TRBJ2-1 proteins standing in past its ends, gives the full variable domain EPEVTQTPSHQVTQMGQEVILRCVPISNHLYFYWYRQILGQKVEFLVSFYNNEISEKSEIFDDQFSVERPDGSNFTLKIRSTKLEDSAMYFCASSAGLAGVGGAYNEQFFGPGTRLTVL.